The present TCR beta chain was sequenced within a study of blood T cell repertoires in COVID-19 (dated by TCRdb to 2020 to 2021). Notes on the research overall: The collaborator samples originated in the United States, Italy and Spain and spanned the acute and convalescent phases of COVID-19. A de-identified subject ID, COVID-19 status, age in years and sex were almost always included in the sample metadata. The repertoires were released in a freely available public database meant as a resource for research on the immune response to SARS-CoV-2. The prospective study material was composed of cDNA or gDNA derived from T cells, B-cell-depleted T cells, or PBMCs. The samples were drawn from two sources: the first 160 participants of the ongoing ImmuneRACE study, and over 950 subjects contributed by 6 global collaborators. The dataset comprised deeply sampled blood TCRbeta repertoires from subjects exposed to, actively infected with, or recovered from COVID-19. Where HLA class I and class II types were available, the types were taken from metadata supplied by the sample provider, not from assay-based typing.

What the research found in general, with its limitations: How much clinical and demographic metadata was included differed by source and by participant, and the metadata was provided uncurated.

As to this clone: The antigen this receptor binds is unknown. One base away there is no much larger clone; base qualities are not given.

Trimmed from V: 5 bases; trimmed from J: 2 bases; junction bases lacking a gene match: 1. Reading the germline V gene gives CDR1 MNHEY and CDR2 SVGEGT. Counted from cysteine to phenylalanine, this CDR3 has 14 amino acids. Solely the CDR3 DNA is kept, with 42 bases framed from the first base. Collaborating institutions collected whole blood in K2EDTA tubes following their own protocols. Collaborator samples were shipped for TCRbeta analysis as frozen whole blood, isolated PBMCs, or DNA extracted from either sample type. TCRbeta CDR3 regions were amplified from genomic DNA by means of the immunoSEQ Assay, a bias-controlled multiplex PCR. The paper's processing steps were these. The number of nucleated cells in each sample was estimated by amplification of reference gene primers within the assay. To quantify the absolute abundance of each unique TCRbeta CDR3 rearrangement, sequence reads were collapsed and filtered. For each sample, productive Simpson clonality was calculated by taking the square root of Simpson's diversity index across productive rearrangements. TCRdb mirrors the immuneACCESS table, restricted to in-frame sequences. Some clones are absent from its copies; in checked studies, under half trace to an unresolved V gene, and the reason for the others is unknown. The DNA was the basis for D and trimming; V, J and clone size are from that table. The sample profile shows around 38,000 clones; about 89% of them were found once. 6.2% of the sample lies in the top ten.

This TCR derives from a human donor in a cohort sampled during active COVID-19. This sequence uses TRBV6-2 or TRBV6-3 and TRBJ2-2; TRBD1 agrees with 8 junctional bases. Sequencing was carried out using peripheral blood. Here is the DNA: TGTGCCAGCAGTGGACAGGGAAACACCGGGGAGCTGTTTTTT. The encoded protein is CASSGQGNTGELFF.